Listed here are 21 T cell receptor beta chains from one sample, sequenced in a study of T cell repertoires in cytomegalovirus infection. MiXCR was run by TCRdb on the reads, yielding one entry per CDR3 protein. The sample lists about 130,000 distinct CDR3 sequences; more than 7% were seen once. The specimen sequenced was PBMCs. These receptors were taken from a human donor in good health (CMV status not recorded). Some clones in this sample may be carry-over from other donors' samples.

V usage is TRBV27 and J usage is TRBJ2-5; D might be TRBD2 (5 bases). Germline CDR1 MNHEY, CDR2 SMNVEV (reference sequence). Trimming stripped 2 bases from V and 7 bases from J, with 5 bases between. The CDR3 has 11 residues. The CDR3 loop is CASSLSGTQYF. The CDR3 bases are TGTGCCAGCAGTTTAAGCGGGACCCAGTACTTC.

This clonotype is labeled as medium-sized. The chain couples TRBV7-2 to TRBJ2-1, with 10 bases fitting TRBD2. The V gene's germline CDR1 is SGHTA and CDR2 FQGNSA. V shed 5 bases and J 2 bases; nucleotides not matched to a gene: 3. The CDR3 has 15 amino acids. The CDR3 region has the DNA TGTGCCAGCAGCCGGAGCGGGGGGGCCTACAATGAGCAGTTCTTC. This translates into CASSRSGGAYNEQFF.

The rearrangement uses TRBV29-1 and TRBJ1-2, with 7 bases matching TRBD1. CDR1 SQVTM and CDR2 ANQGSEA come from the germline V gene. J lost 8 bases, V lost 6 bases, and 15 bases had no gene match. This CDR3 spans 14 amino acids. The CDR3 nucleotides read TGCAGCGTCGGTGGCTACCGGGACAGTTGGGGCTACACCTTC. It specifies CSVGGYRDSWGYTF. The full variable domain, in which reference TRBV29-1 and TRBJ1-2 provide the parts outside the CDR3, is SAVISQKPSRDICQRGTSLTIQCQVDSQVTMMFWYRQQPGQSLTLIATANQGSEATYESGFVIDKFPISRPNLTFSTLTVSNMSPEDSSIYLCSVGGYRDSWGYTFGSGTRLTVV.

Only a few counts were recorded for this clonotype. V and J are TRBV18 and TRBJ1-1; a possible D gene is TRBD1 (5 bases). Germline values: CDR1 KGHSH, CDR2 LQKENI. The CDR3 is 15 amino acids. V dropped 2 bases and J dropped 3 bases, with 13 bases sitting between them. CDR3 amino acids: CASSPYRGKDTEAFF. CDR3 sequence (DNA): TGTGCCAGCTCACCATACCGGGGGAAGGACACTGAAGCTTTCTTT.

This clonotype was observed a few times. The genes are TRBV19 and TRBJ1-2; TRBD1 is a possible D gene (5 bases). CDR3 size: 14 residues. V was pared by 5 bases and J by 14 bases, with 24 bases between. Germline-derived CDR1 and CDR2 are LNHDA and SQIVND (reference sequence). The CDR3 sequence is CASSVDKVGQGVTF. DNA of the CDR3: TGTGCCAGTAGTGTCGACAAGGTGGGCCAAGGGGTAACCTTC.

For this clonotype: The junction departs from the called germline gene at one end, perhaps through a read error. V gene TRBV28 combines with J gene TRBJ1-3; D call uncertain. Germline assignment: CDR1 MDHEN and CDR2 SYDVKM. The CDR3 length is 17 residues. This CDR3 is CASSLRNSAPSRNTIYF. CDR3 coding DNA: TGTGCCAGCAGTTTACGTAACAGTGCTCCCTCTAGAAACACCATATATTTT.

The sample holds many counts of this clonotype. The rearrangement links TRBV29-1 to TRBJ1-1; D is unresolved. From germline, CDR1 is SQVTM and CDR2 ANQGSEA. V lost 0 bases to trimming and J lost 7 bases, with 6 bases between them. This CDR3 has 11 amino acids. CDR3: CSVEDRSEAFF. DNA for the CDR3: TGCAGCGTTGAAGATCGAAGTGAAGCTTTCTTT.

In this sample, this clonotype turned up many times. CDR3: CASSQDNRPSSYEQYF. DNA of the CDR3: TGTGCCAGCAGCCAAGATAACCGGCCGAGCTCCTACGAGCAGTACTTC. This sequence joins TRBV3-1 and TRBJ2-7; the D is unclear. Trimming shortened V by 0 bases and J by 0 bases, and 12 bases separated the two germline ends. The CDR3 totals 16 residues. CDR1 LGHDT and CDR2 YNNKEL come from the germline V gene (reference sequence).

This clonotype occurred many times. The chain combines TRBV20-1 with TRBJ1-1; 7 bases map to TRBD1. Germline-derived CDR1 and CDR2 are DFQATT and SNEGSKA (reference sequence). V was clipped by 0 bases and J by 2 bases; unmatched bases: 3. The CDR3 loop spans 14 amino acids. The CDR3, as DNA: TGCAGTGCTAGAGAAGGGACAGCAAACACTGAAGCTTTCTTT. It is translated as CSAREGTANTEAFF.

In its sample, this clonotype was seen many times. The chain employs TRBV19 and TRBJ1-1, with D unclear. V lost 5 bases and J 2 bases, leaving 12 bases between the germline ends. CDR3 size: 14 residues. The germline V gene encodes CDR1 LNHDA and CDR2 SQIVND (reference sequence). CDR3 residues: CASSPIPRNTEAFF. CDR3 DNA: TGTGCCAGTAGTCCCATCCCTCGAAACACTGAAGCTTTCTTT. The variable domain in full, with the rest retrieved from reference TRBV19 and TRBJ1-1, is DGGITQSPKYLFRKEGQNVTLSCEQNLNHDAMYWYRQDPGQGLRLIYYSQIVNDFQKGDIAEGYSVSREKKESFPLTVTSAQKNPTAFYLCASSPIPRNTEAFFGQGTRLTVV.

This clonotype appeared many times. The V gene is TRBV7-6, the J gene TRBJ2-2, with D possibly being TRBD1 or TRBD2 (5 bases each). The CDR3 is 15 amino acids. V was shortened by 6 bases and J by 4 bases, with 15 bases between the two germline ends. The germline V gene has CDR1 SGHVS and CDR2 FNYEAQ. The CDR3 DNA is TGTGCCAGCAGTGGGACCACGGCAAGCACCGGGGAGCTGTTTTTT. It is translated as CASSGTTASTGELFF.

The chain joins TRBV2 to TRBJ2-2, with unresolved D. This CDR3 contains 15 residues. Germline CDR1 SNHLY, CDR2 FYNNEI. V was cut by 4 bases and J by 2 bases, with 11 bases left in between. CDR3 sequence reads: CASSGVGPNTGELFF. The CDR3 DNA is TGTGCCAGCAGTGGGGTCGGTCCTAACACCGGGGAGCTGTTTTTT.

In this sample, this clonotype turned up a few times. The V and J genes are TRBV2 and TRBJ1-5, with TRBD1 identical over 7 bases. This CDR3 has 15 residues. With 3 bases clipped from V and 4 bases from J, the junction kept 6 bases outside the gene matches. Germline CDR1 reads SNHLY; CDR2 reads FYNNEI. CDR3 DNA sequence: TGTGCCAGCAGTGAGAACAGGGGTTTGAATCAGCCCCAGCATTTT. Its translation: CASSENRGLNQPQHF.

This clonotype showed up many times. The chain combines TRBV7-2 with TRBJ1-1; no clear D. CDR3 length: 13 residues. Germline CDR1 reads SGHTA; CDR2 reads FQGNSA. V lost 6 bases, J lost 6 bases, and 14 bases lay in between. The CDR3 nucleotides are TGTGCCAGCAGGCCTCTGGGGTCCCCTGAAGCTTTCTTT. As protein: CASRPLGSPEAFF. The full variable domain, rest sourced from reference TRBV7-2 and TRBJ1-1, is GAGVSQSPSNKVTEKGKDVELRCDPISGHTALYWYRQSLGQGLEFLIYFQGNSAPDKSGLPSDRFSAERTGGSVSTLTIQRTQQEDSAVYLCASRPLGSPEAFFGQGTRLTVV.

This clonotype was detected many times. The chain combines TRBV11-3 with TRBJ1-1, with a possible D match to TRBD1 (6 bases). The V end was cut by 4 bases, the J end by 3 bases, with 21 bases between. From germline, CDR1 is SGHNT and CDR2 YENEEA. The CDR3 is 17 amino acids. The CDR3 nucleotides are TGTGCCAGCAGCTCACGCGATGCGGGGGGCCCGGACACTGAAGCTTTCTTT. Translated, it gives CASSSRDAGGPDTEAFF.

At least ten counts were recorded for this clonotype. V and J are TRBV20-1 and TRBJ1-1; D possibly corresponds to TRBD1 (5 bases). This CDR3 comprises 12 residues. Looked up from germline, CDR1 is DFQATT and CDR2 is SNEGSKA (reference sequence). The DNA for the CDR3 is TGCAGGGCTGGGGGGGGGGACACTGAAGCTTTCTTT. This codes for CRAGGGDTEAFF.

At least ten counts were recorded for this clonotype. The chain recombines TRBV28 with TRBJ2-4; 10 bases map to TRBD1. The germline V gene encodes CDR1 MDHEN and CDR2 SYDVKM. The CDR3 has 18 residues. V gave up 2 bases and J gave up 0 bases; unmatched junction bases: 7. The CDR3 coding sequence is TGTGCCAGCAGTTTAACCGGGACAGGGGTTTTAGCCAAAAACATTCAGTACTTC. This sequence encodes CASSLTGTGVLAKNIQYF. The full variable domain, with the rest looked up from reference TRBV28 and TRBJ2-4, is DVKVTQSSRYLVKRTGEKVFLECVQDMDHENMFWYRQDPGLGLRLIYFSYDVKMKEKGDIPEGYSVSREKKERFSLILESASTNQTSMYLCASSLTGTGVLAKNIQYFGAGTRLSVL.

Only a few counts were recorded for this clonotype. The chain employs TRBV18 and TRBJ1-1; D perhaps matches TRBD1 (5 bases). The CDR3 consists of 18 residues. V dropped 6 bases and J dropped 2 bases, with 25 bases sitting between them. Germline V lookup: CDR1 KGHSH, CDR2 LQKENI. CDR3 nucleotide sequence: TGTGCCAGCTCTGCCCTCGAAGTTTCACTCGGGGCAAACACTGAAGCTTTCTTT. This translates into CASSALEVSLGANTEAFF.

This clonotype was counted ten times or more. The rearrangement joins TRBV28 to TRBJ2-3; 8 bases are shared with TRBD1. Germline CDR1 is MDHEN and CDR2 is SYDVKM. The junction had 11 bases not matched to a gene; V was cut back by 6 bases and J by 6 bases. The CDR3 totals 15 residues. CDR3 bases: TGTGCCAGCAGCGAGACAGGGGCCCTAGCGGATACGCAGTATTTT. This codes for CASSETGALADTQYF.

The table lists this clonotype with a few counts. This may come from a read error, since a much larger clone is one base off. The chain couples TRBV19 to TRBJ1-1; 7 nucleotides agree with TRBD1. With V trimmed by 6 bases and J by 6 bases, 22 bases remained unmatched. The CDR3 contains 18 residues. Germline V gene lookup returns CDR1 LNHDA and CDR2 SQIVND (reference sequence). CDR3 nucleotide sequence: TGTGCCAGTAGCCCCGGACGACAGGGAAAAAGGATCGACTCTGAAGCTTTCTTT. Its translation is CASSPGRQGKRIDSEAFF. The full variable domain, in which reference TRBV19 and TRBJ1-1 provide the parts outside the CDR3, is DGGITQSPKYLFRKEGQNVTLSCEQNLNHDAMYWYRQDPGQGLRLIYYSQIVNDFQKGDIAEGYSVSREKKESFPLTVTSAQKNPTAFYLCASSPGRQGKRIDSEAFFGQGTRLTVV.

To note about this clonotype: This may be a read error: a much more frequent sequence differs by one nucleotide. Because the CDR3 is missing its conserved closing phenylalanine or tryptophan, this is likely a read error. V usage is TRBV3-1 and J usage is TRBJ2-1; 8 nucleotides agree with TRBD2. Germline trimming cut 4 bases from V and 6 bases from J; bases unmatched to any gene: 8. Germline V gene lookup returns CDR1 LGHDT and CDR2 YNNKEL (reference sequence). This CDR3 has 15 residues. CDR3 bases: TGTGCCAGCAGCCTGACTAAGGGACTAGTCAATGAGCAGTTCTCC. Its protein product is CASSLTKGLVNEQFS.